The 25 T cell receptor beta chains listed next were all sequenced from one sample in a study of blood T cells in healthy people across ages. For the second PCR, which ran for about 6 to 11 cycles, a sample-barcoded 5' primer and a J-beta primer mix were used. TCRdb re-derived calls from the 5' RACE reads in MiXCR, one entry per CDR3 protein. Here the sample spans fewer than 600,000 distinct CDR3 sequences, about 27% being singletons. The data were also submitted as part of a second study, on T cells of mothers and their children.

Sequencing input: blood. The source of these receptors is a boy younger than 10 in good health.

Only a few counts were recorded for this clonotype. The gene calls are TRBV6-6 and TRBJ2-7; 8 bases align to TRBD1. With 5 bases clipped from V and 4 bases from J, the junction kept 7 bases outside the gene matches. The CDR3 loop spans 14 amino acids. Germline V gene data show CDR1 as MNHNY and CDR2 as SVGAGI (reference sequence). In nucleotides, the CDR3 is TGTGCCAGCAGTGGACAGGGCGGAGGTTACGAGCAGTACTTC. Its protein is CASSGQGGGYEQYF.

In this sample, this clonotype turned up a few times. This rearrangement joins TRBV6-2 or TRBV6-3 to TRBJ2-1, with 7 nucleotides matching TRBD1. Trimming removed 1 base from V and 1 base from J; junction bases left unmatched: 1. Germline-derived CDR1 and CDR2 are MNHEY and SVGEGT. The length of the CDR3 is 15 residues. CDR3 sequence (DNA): TGTGCCAGCAGTTACTTACAGGGGTCCTACAATGAGCAGTTCTTC. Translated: CASSYLQGSYNEQFF.

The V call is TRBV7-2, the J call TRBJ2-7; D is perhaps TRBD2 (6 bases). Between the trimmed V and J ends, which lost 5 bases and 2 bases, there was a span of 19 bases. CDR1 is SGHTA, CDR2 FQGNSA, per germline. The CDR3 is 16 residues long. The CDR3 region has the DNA TGTGCCAGCAGCCCCGTGGGCGGGATACGAACCTACGAGCAGTACTTC. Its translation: CASSPVGGIRTYEQYF.

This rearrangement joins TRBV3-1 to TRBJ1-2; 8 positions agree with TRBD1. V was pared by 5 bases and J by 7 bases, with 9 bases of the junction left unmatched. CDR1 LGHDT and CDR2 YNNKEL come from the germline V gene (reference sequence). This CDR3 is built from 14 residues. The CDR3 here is CASSSNADRAGYTF. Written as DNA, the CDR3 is TGTGCCAGCAGCTCCAACGCGGACAGGGCTGGCTACACCTTC.

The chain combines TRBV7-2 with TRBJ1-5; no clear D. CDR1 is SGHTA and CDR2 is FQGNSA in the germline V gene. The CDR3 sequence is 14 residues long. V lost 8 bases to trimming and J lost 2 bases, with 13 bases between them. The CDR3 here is CASRLGAGNQPQHF. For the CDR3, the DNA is TGTGCCAGCCGACTCGGCGCGGGCAATCAGCCCCAGCATTTT.

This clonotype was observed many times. CDR3 sequence: CASSQGDSGRAKETQYF. Written as DNA, the CDR3 is TGCGCCAGCAGCCAAGGGGATAGCGGGAGGGCCAAAGAGACCCAGTACTTC. V is TRBV4-1 and J is TRBJ2-5; 11 bases fit TRBD2. The J segment lost 3 bases and the V segment lost 1 base, leaving 7 bases of the junction unmatched. The CDR3 runs 17 residues. Germline loops: CDR1 MGHRA, CDR2 YSYEKL.

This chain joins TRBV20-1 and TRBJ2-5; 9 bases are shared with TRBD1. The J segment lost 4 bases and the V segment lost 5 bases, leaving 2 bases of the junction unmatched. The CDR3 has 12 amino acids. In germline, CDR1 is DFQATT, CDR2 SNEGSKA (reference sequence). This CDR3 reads CSASDRGETQYF. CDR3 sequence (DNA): TGCAGTGCTTCGGACAGGGGAGAGACCCAGTACTTC.

In DNA form, the CDR3 reads TGCGCCAGCAGCTCCGGGTCCCTCATAGAGACCCAGTACTTC. Its protein product is CASSSGSLIETQYF. The chain recombines TRBV5-1 with TRBJ2-5, with unresolved D. V lost 3 bases and J 4 bases, leaving 13 bases between the germline ends. The V gene's germline CDR1 is SGHRS and CDR2 YFSETQ. The CDR3 spans 14 residues.

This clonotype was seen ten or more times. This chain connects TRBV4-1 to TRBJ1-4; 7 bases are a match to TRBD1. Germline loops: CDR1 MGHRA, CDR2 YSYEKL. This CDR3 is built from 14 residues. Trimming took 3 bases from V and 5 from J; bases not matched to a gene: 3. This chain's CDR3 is CASSQTGPNEKLFF. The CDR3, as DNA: TGCGCCAGCAGCCAGACAGGGCCCAATGAAAAACTGTTTTTT.

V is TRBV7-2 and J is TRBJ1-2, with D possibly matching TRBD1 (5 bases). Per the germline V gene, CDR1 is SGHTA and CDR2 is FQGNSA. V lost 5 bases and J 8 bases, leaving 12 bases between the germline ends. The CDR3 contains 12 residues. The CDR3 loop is CASSPPGLGYTF. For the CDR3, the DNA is TGTGCCAGCAGCCCTCCAGGGCTCGGCTACACCTTC.

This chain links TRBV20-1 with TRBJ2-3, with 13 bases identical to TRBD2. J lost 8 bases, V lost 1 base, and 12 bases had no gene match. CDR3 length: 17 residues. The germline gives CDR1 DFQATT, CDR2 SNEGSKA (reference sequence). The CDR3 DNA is TGCAGTGCTAGAGTCCCGGGACTAGCGGGGACCCCGGGTACGCAGTATTTT. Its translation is CSARVPGLAGTPGTQYF.

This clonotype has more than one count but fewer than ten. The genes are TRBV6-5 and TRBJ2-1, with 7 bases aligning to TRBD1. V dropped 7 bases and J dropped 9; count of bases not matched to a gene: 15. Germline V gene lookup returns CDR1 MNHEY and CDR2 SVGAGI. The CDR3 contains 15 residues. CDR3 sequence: CASTPWWTGPGEQFF. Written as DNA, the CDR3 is TGTGCCAGCACCCCATGGTGGACAGGACCTGGTGAGCAGTTCTTC.

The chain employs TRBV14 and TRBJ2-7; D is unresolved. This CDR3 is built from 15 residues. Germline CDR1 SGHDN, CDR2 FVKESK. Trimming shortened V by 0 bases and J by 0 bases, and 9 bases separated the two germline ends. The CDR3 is CASSQEGFYSYEQYF. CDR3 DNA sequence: TGTGCCAGCAGCCAAGAAGGGTTCTACTCCTACGAGCAGTACTTC.

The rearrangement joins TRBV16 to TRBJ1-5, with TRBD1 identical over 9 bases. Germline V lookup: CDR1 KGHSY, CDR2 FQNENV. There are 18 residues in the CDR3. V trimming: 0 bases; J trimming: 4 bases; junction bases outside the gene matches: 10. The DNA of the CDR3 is TGTGCCAGCAGCCAATCTGAACAGGGGGCACATAGAAATCAGCCCCAGCATTTT. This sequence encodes CASSQSEQGAHRNQPQHF.

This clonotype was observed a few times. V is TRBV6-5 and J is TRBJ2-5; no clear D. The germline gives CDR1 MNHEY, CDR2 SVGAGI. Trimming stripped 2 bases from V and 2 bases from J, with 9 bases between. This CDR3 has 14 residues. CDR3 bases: TGTGCCAGCAGTTACGGGAAGTTGCAAGAGACCCAGTACTTC. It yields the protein CASSYGKLQETQYF.

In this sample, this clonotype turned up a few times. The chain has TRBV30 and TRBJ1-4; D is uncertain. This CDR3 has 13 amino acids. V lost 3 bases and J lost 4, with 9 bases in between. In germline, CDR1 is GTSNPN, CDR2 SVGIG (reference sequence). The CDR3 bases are TGTGCCTGGAGGGGCAGTAATAATGAAAAACTGTTTTTT. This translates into CAWRGSNNEKLFF.

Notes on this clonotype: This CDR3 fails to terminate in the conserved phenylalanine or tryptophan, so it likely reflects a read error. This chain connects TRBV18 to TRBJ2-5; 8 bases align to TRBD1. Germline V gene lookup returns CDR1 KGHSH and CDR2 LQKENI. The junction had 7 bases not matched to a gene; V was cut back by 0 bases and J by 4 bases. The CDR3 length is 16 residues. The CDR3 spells CASSPPGQVGRETQYL. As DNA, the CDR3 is TGTGCCAGCTCACCACCGGGACAGGTCGGTCGAGAGACCCAGTACCTC.

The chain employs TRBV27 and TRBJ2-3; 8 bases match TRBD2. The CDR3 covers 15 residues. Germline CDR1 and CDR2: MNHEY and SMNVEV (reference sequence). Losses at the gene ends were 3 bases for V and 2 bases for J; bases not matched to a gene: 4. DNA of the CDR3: TGTGCCAGCAGTTTCGCTAGCGGGCCCACAGATACGCAGTATTTT. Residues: CASSFASGPTDTQYF.

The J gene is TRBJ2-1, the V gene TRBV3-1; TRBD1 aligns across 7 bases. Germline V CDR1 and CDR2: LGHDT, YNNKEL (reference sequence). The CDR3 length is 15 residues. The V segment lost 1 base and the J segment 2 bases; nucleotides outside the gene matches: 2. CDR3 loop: CASSQVQGAYNEQFF. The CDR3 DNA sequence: TGTGCCAGCAGCCAAGTGCAGGGGGCCTACAATGAGCAGTTCTTC.

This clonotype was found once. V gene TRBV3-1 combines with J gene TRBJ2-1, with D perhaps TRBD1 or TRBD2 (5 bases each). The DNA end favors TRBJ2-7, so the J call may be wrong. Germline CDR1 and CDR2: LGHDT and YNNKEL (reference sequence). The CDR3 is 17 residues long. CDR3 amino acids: CASSHRQTNQWSYEQYF. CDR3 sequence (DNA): TGTGCCAGCAGCCACCGACAGACTAATCAATGGAGCTATGAGCAGTACTTC.

This CDR3 reads CASSLRGYPPEAFF. CDR3 sequence (DNA): TGTGCCAGCAGTTTACGGGGATACCCTCCTGAAGCTTTCTTT. This chain joins TRBV28 and TRBJ1-1; D is undetermined. The CDR3 sequence is 14 residues long. Germline CDR1 and CDR2: MDHEN and SYDVKM. Trimming cost V 2 bases and J 6 bases, with 13 bases left between them. The complete variable domain, with remaining parts taken from reference TRBV28 and TRBJ1-1, reads DVKVTQSSRYLVKRTGEKVFLECVQDMDHENMFWYRQDPGLGLRLIYFSYDVKMKEKGDIPEGYSVSREKKERFSLILESASTNQTSMYLCASSLRGYPPEAFFGQGTRLTVV.

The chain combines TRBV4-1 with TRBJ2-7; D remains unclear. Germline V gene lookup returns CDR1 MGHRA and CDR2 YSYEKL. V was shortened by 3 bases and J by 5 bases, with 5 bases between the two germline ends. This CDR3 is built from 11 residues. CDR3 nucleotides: TGCGCCAGCAGCCACGGCCACGAGCAGTACTTC. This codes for CASSHGHEQYF.

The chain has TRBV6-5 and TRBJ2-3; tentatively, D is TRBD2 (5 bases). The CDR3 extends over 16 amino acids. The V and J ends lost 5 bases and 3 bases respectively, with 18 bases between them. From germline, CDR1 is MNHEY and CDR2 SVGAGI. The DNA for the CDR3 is TGTGCCAGCAGTCCCCGAGGGCAGAGAGGTACAGATACGCAGTATTTT. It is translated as CASSPRGQRGTDTQYF.

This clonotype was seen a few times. DNA of the CDR3: TGTGCCAGCAGCCTGTGGGCCAGGGCAGGTGAGCAGTTCTTC. It yields the protein CASSLWARAGEQFF. The V call is TRBV5-5, the J call TRBJ2-5; tentatively, D is TRBD1 (5 bases). TRBJ2-1 explains the end of the DNA better; the J call may be wrong. Germline CDR1 is SGHKS and CDR2 is YYEKEE (reference sequence). CDR3 length equals 14 residues.

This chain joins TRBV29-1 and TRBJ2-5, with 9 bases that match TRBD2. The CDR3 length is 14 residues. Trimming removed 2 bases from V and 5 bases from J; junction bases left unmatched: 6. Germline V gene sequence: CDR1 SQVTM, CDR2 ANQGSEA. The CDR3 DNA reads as TGCAGCGTTGAACTGACTAGCGGTCGGGAGACCCAGTACTTC. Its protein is CSVELTSGRETQYF.